This passage covers 26 T cell receptor beta chains from one sample sequenced in a study of T-cell reconstitution after alpha-beta-depleted transplantation in children. A library of TCRbeta sequences, prepared with unique molecular identifiers, was generated. In TCRdb, the PCR reads were re-called with MiXCR into one record per CDR3 protein. The table has about 980,000 distinct CDR3 sequences, about 29% seen once; the top ten hold over 25%. Source: PBMCs, mostly from graft donor cells, taken 360 days after TCRalphabeta/CD19-depleted stem cell transplant. The receptors shown here come from a boy in the first two years of life who had a stem cell transplant for SCID, so the T cells may come from the graft donor.

The rearrangement links TRBV3-1 to TRBJ2-2; D gene ambiguous. CDR1 LGHDT and CDR2 YNNKEL come from the germline V gene (reference sequence). CDR3 size: 14 residues. The V gene lost 7 bases and the J gene lost 0 bases, with 9 bases spanning the gap. This CDR3 reads CASKSLPNTGELFF. CDR3 nucleotide sequence: TGTGCCAGCAAGTCACTCCCGAACACCGGGGAGCTGTTTTTT.

This chain links TRBV5-1 with TRBJ2-5, with D unresolved. The ends were cut back, 6 bases at V and 3 bases at J, with 0 bases in the middle. This CDR3 has 9 amino acids. Germline V CDR1 and CDR2: SGHRS, YFSETQ. The CDR3 reads CASKETQYF. In DNA form, the CDR3 reads TGCGCCAGCAAAGAGACCCAGTACTTC.

This clonotype was found a few times. V gene TRBV15 combines with J gene TRBJ1-5; no clear D. There are 16 residues in the CDR3. The germline CDR1 and CDR2 sequences are LNHNV and YYDKDF (reference sequence). The V end was cut by 3 bases, the J end by 4 bases, with 16 bases between. The CDR3 DNA is TGTGCCACCAGCAGCCCCCAGGACGGATCAAATCAGCCCCAGCATTTT. The encoded protein is CATSSPQDGSNQPQHF.

The rearrangement links TRBV18 to TRBJ1-2; D possibly corresponds to TRBD1 (5 bases). Germline assignment: CDR1 KGHSH and CDR2 LQKENI. V lost 3 bases and J lost 7, with 15 bases in between. There are 14 residues in the CDR3. Here the CDR3 DNA reads TGTGCCAGCTCACCTTCGACAGCCTCGGGTGGCTACACCTTC. Protein product: CASSPSTASGGYTF.

The DNA of the CDR3 is TGTGCCAGCAGCCCCAGGCTGGGGGTAAAAGGCACTGAAGCTTTCTTT. Amino acid sequence: CASSPRLGVKGTEAFF. J is TRBJ1-1 and V is TRBV4-2, with D perhaps matching TRBD1 (5 bases). The CDR3 spans 16 residues. The germline V and J ends were trimmed by 4 bases and 4 bases, with 19 bases remaining between them. Germline assignment: CDR1 LGHNA and CDR2 YNFKEQ.

The table lists this clonotype with a few counts. One end of the junction does not line up with germline, which may come from a read error. The CDR3 DNA is TGTGCCAGCAGTTTAAACCCGACCGGACAGGGGTTGCTCTTC. It specifies CASSLNPTGQGLLF. The V and J genes are TRBV12-3 or TRBV12-4 and TRBJ2-7; TRBD1 agrees at 9 bases. CDR3 length: 14 amino acids.

The J gene is TRBJ2-7, the V gene TRBV7-9; D is perhaps TRBD1 (6 bases). V lost 5 bases, J lost 1 base, and 12 bases lay in between. The CDR3 is 14 residues long. Germline V CDR1 and CDR2: SEHNR, FQNEAQ (reference sequence). The CDR3 protein is CASSHQTGSYEQYF. The CDR3 bases are TGTGCCAGCAGCCATCAAACAGGGTCCTACGAGCAGTACTTC. Using reference TRBV7-9 and TRBJ2-7 for the parts outside the CDR3, the full variable domain is DTGVSQNPRHKITKRGQNVTFRCDPISEHNRLYWYRQTLGQGPEFLTYFQNEAQLEKSRLLSDRFSAERPKGSFSTLEIQRTEQGDSAMYLCASSHQTGSYEQYFGPGTRLTVT.

The gene calls are TRBV12-3 or TRBV12-4 and TRBJ2-1; no definite D call. The V end lost 5 bases, the J end lost 2 bases, and 13 bases lay between the germline ends. This CDR3 spans 15 amino acids. In DNA, the CDR3 is TGTGCCAGCAGTCCTACCCCGGAAGCCTACAATGAGCAGTTCTTC. It specifies CASSPTPEAYNEQFF.

This clonotype has a handful of counts. V gene TRBV10-3 combines with J gene TRBJ2-3, with D tentatively TRBD2 (5 bases). From germline, CDR1 is ENHRY and CDR2 SYGVKD. This CDR3 region has 15 residues. Between the trimmed V and J ends, which lost 3 bases and 1 base, there was a span of 11 bases. CDR3: CAISDPRTRTDTQYF. The CDR3 DNA reads as TGTGCCATCAGTGACCCACGGACTCGCACAGATACGCAGTATTTT.

This clonotype was seen more than once but under ten times. The V and J genes are TRBV7-3 and TRBJ2-1; 9 nucleotides line up with TRBD2. Unmatched junction bases numbered 7, after V lost 2 bases and J lost 8 bases. The CDR3 loop spans 15 amino acids. Germline V gene data show CDR1 as SGHTA and CDR2 as FQGTGA. CDR3 sequence: CASSLAGGQVDEQFF. In DNA form, the CDR3 reads TGTGCCAGCAGCTTAGCGGGGGGGCAGGTGGATGAGCAGTTCTTC. The variable domain in full, with the rest retrieved from reference TRBV7-3 and TRBJ2-1, is GAGVSQTPSNKVTEKGKYVELRCDPISGHTALYWYRQSLGQGPEFLIYFQGTGAADDSGLPNDRFFAVRPEGSVSTLKIQRTERGDSAVYLCASSLAGGQVDEQFFGPGTRLTVL.

The chain has TRBV29-1 and TRBJ2-2; 9 bases match TRBD1. The CDR3 loop spans 13 amino acids. Germline V lookup: CDR1 SQVTM, CDR2 ANQGSEA. J was trimmed by 4 bases and V by 6 bases; bases with no gene match: 3. CDR3 loop: CSVGTGFTGELFF. CDR3 bases: TGCAGCGTCGGGACAGGGTTCACCGGGGAGCTGTTTTTT.

The chain combines TRBV7-8 with TRBJ1-3; a possible D gene is TRBD1 (6 bases). The germline CDR1 and CDR2 sequences are SGHVS and FQNEAQ. Trimming removed 1 base from V and 5 bases from J, with 15 bases in between. CDR3 length: 16 residues. The CDR3 here is CASSLVGKGGRNTIYF. The CDR3 DNA reads as TGTGCCAGCAGCTTAGTAGGAAAGGGGGGACGAAACACCATATATTTT.

The chain is built from TRBV12-3 or TRBV12-4 and TRBJ2-2; 11 bases are shared with TRBD2. The CDR3 has 18 amino acids. V was pared by 5 bases and J by 2 bases, with 10 bases of the junction left unmatched. Here the CDR3 reads CASSPDAGTSGNTGELFF. The CDR3 DNA sequence: TGTGCCAGCAGTCCCGATGCCGGGACTAGCGGTAACACCGGGGAGCTGTTTTTT.

This clonotype was seen a handful of times. CDR3 DNA sequence: TGTGCCAGCAGCCGCCCAAAGGTTGGGAGCAATCAGCCCCAGCATTTT. It encodes CASSRPKVGSNQPQHF. J is TRBJ1-5 and V is TRBV2; unclear D gene. Trimming removed 6 bases at V and 1 base at J, with 16 bases between. Per the germline V gene, CDR1 is SNHLY and CDR2 is FYNNEI. This CDR3 contains 16 residues.

V is TRBV12-3 or TRBV12-4 and J is TRBJ2-7; 9 bases map to TRBD1. The CDR3 contains 14 residues. The J segment lost 5 bases and the V segment lost 5 bases, leaving 7 bases of the junction unmatched. CDR3 loop: CASSPWGDRDEQYF. In DNA, the CDR3 is TGTGCCAGCAGTCCATGGGGGGACAGGGACGAGCAGTACTTC.

The CDR3 nucleotides are TGTGCCAGCAGGACTCAGGGGCTTCCAGATACGCAGTATTTT. Protein: CASRTQGLPDTQYF. V usage is TRBV6-4 and J usage is TRBJ2-3; D may be TRBD1 (6 bases). The germline V gene has CDR1 MRHNA and CDR2 SNTAGT. Trimming cost V 6 bases and J 4 bases, with 14 bases left between them. The CDR3 covers 14 residues.

The chain joins TRBV20-1 to TRBJ1-2, with TRBD1 as a possible D gene (5 bases). CDR3 size: 13 residues. Germline values: CDR1 DFQATT, CDR2 SNEGSKA (reference sequence). V was trimmed by 3 bases and J by 3 bases, leaving 11 bases between them. The CDR3 DNA reads TGCAGTGCTAGCGGGGGTGCGGACTATGGCTACACCTTC. Translation gives CSASGGADYGYTF.

The rearrangement links TRBV15 to TRBJ1-2, with D perhaps TRBD1 (5 bases). The germline CDR1 and CDR2 sequences are LNHNV and YYDKDF (reference sequence). There are 14 residues in the CDR3. The germline V and J ends were trimmed by 5 bases and 5 bases, with 15 bases remaining between them. The CDR3 DNA follows: TGTGCCACCAGCCCCGACCTTCAGGGATATGGCTACACCTTC. Its translation is CATSPDLQGYGYTF.

The sample holds a few counts of this clonotype. The CDR3 sequence is CASSFVGGSNEQFF. CDR3 bases: TGCGCCAGCAGCTTTGTGGGGGGCAGCAATGAGCAGTTCTTC. The chain is built from TRBV5-1 and TRBJ2-1, with D perhaps matching TRBD1 or TRBD2 (6 bases each). This CDR3 spans 14 amino acids. CDR1 and CDR2 from the germline V gene are SGHRS and YFSETQ. V lost 2 bases and J lost 6, with 12 bases in between.

This clonotype was counted between two and nine times. The gene calls are TRBV7-8 and TRBJ1-5, with D maybe TRBD1 (5 bases). CDR1 is SGHVS, CDR2 FQNEAQ, per germline. The CDR3 spans 16 residues. The V end lost 1 base, the J end lost 4 bases, and 14 bases lay between the germline ends. The CDR3 bases are TGTGCCAGCAGCTTAGTTGCGGGACGGACTAATCAGCCCCAGCATTTT. It yields the protein CASSLVAGRTNQPQHF.

This clonotype has a handful of counts. V and J are TRBV7-9 and TRBJ2-7, with D perhaps matching TRBD1 (6 bases). CDR1 SEHNR and CDR2 FQNEAQ come from the germline V gene (reference sequence). The V gene lost 3 bases and the J gene lost 4 bases, with 22 bases spanning the gap. The CDR3 is 17 residues long. CDR3 region: CASSLVAIGTHLYEQYF. Written as DNA, the CDR3 is TGTGCCAGCAGCTTGGTTGCGATAGGGACACACCTTTACGAGCAGTACTTC.

The rearrangement links TRBV5-1 to TRBJ2-7; D uncertain. The V gene lost 0 bases and the J gene lost 4 bases, with 11 bases spanning the gap. The CDR3 has 14 residues. The germline gives CDR1 SGHRS, CDR2 YFSETQ. The DNA for the CDR3 is TGCGCCAGCAGCTTGGAAGGAGCGCAATACGAGCAGTACTTC. It encodes CASSLEGAQYEQYF.

The V call is TRBV12-3 or TRBV12-4, the J call TRBJ1-5, with D perhaps matching TRBD1 (5 bases). Trimming left V 5 bases short and J 3 bases short, with 20 bases between. CDR3 length equals 17 residues. The CDR3 coding sequence is TGTGCCAGCAGTCTCGAAGGGGCAGGCAGGGTCAATCAGCCCCAGCATTTT. Translated: CASSLEGAGRVNQPQHF.

This clonotype was seen a handful of times. V and J are TRBV12-3 or TRBV12-4 and TRBJ2-7, with 11 bases aligning to TRBD1. Losses at the gene ends were 8 bases for V and 4 bases for J; bases not matched to a gene: 4. The CDR3 consists of 13 residues. The CDR3, as DNA: TGTGCCAGCGGGGGACAGGGGGATTACGAGCAGTACTTC. It codes for CASGGQGDYEQYF.

This chain links TRBV2 with TRBJ2-7; 9 bases line up with TRBD1. Germline assignment: CDR1 SNHLY and CDR2 FYNNEI. The CDR3 totals 17 residues. Germline trimming cut 1 base from V and 9 bases from J; bases unmatched to any gene: 16. This chain's CDR3 is CASSEGVGQGAGGGQYF. DNA for the CDR3: TGTGCCAGCAGTGAAGGAGTGGGACAGGGCGCCGGAGGCGGGCAGTACTTC. The whole variable domain, remainder taken from reference TRBV2 and TRBJ2-7, is EPEVTQTPSHQVTQMGQEVILRCVPISNHLYFYWYRQILGQKVEFLVSFYNNEISEKSEIFDDQFSVERPDGSNFTLKIRSTKLEDSAMYFCASSEGVGQGAGGGQYFGPGTRLTVT.

This chain joins TRBV10-3 and TRBJ2-4, with 7 positions matching TRBD1. Germline CDR1 reads ENHRY; CDR2 reads SYGVKD. This CDR3 comprises 17 residues. Trimming removed 0 bases from V and 0 bases from J; junction bases left unmatched: 5. The CDR3 region has the DNA TGTGCCATCAGTGAGTCCGGGACAGCGCTAGCCAAAAACATTCAGTACTTC. It yields the protein CAISESGTALAKNIQYF.